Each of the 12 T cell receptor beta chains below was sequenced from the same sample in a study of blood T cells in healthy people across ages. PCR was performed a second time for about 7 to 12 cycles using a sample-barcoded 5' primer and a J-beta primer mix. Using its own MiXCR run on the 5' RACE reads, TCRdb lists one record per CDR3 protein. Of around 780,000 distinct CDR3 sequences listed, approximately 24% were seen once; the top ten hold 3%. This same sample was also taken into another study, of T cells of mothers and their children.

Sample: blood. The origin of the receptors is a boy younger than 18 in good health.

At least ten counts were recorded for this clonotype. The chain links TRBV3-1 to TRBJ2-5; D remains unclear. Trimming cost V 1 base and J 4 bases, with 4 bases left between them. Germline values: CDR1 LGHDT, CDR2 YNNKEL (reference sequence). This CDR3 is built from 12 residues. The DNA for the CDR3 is TGTGCCAGCAGCCAAGTTCGAGAGACCCAGTACTTC. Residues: CASSQVRETQYF.

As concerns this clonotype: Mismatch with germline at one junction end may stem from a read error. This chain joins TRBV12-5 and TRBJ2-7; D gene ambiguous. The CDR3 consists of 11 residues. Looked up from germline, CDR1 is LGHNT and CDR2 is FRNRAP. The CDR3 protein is CACGLSSEQYF. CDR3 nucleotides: TGTGCTTGTGGTTTGTCGAGCGAGCAGTACTTC.

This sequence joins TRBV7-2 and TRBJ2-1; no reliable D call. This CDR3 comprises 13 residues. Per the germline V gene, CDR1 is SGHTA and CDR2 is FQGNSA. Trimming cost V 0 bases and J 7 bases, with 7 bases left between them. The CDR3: CASSLALSNEQFF. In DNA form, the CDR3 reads TGTGCCAGCAGCTTAGCCCTTAGTAATGAGCAGTTCTTC.

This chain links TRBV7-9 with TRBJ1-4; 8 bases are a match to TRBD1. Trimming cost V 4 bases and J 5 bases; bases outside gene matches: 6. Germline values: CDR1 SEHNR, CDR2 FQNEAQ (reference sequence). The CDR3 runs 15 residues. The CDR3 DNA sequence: TGTGCCAGCAGCTGGGGGACAGGTCTGAATGAAAAACTGTTTTTT. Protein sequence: CASSWGTGLNEKLFF.

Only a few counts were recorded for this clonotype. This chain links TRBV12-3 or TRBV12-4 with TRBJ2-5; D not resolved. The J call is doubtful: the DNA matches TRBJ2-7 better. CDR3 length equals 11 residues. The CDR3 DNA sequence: TGTGCCAGCAGCATACGCTACGAGCAGTACTTC. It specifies CASSIRYEQYF.

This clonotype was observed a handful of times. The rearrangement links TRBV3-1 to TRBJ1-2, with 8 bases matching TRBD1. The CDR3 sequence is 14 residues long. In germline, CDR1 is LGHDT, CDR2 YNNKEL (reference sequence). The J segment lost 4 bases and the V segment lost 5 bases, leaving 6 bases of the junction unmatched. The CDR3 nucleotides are TGTGCCAGCAGCTTCACTGGACAGGGCTATGGCTACACCTTC. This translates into CASSFTGQGYGYTF.

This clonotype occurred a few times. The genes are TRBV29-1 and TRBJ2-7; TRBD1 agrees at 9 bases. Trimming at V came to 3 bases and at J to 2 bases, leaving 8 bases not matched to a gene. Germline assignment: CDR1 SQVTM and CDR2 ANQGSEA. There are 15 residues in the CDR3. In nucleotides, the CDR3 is TGCAGCGTTGAGGTTGACAGGGGGAGAACCTACGAGCAGTACTTC. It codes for CSVEVDRGRTYEQYF.

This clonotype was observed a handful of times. The CDR3: CASRQTSGPQETQYF. The CDR3 DNA is TGCGCCAGCAGGCAGACTAGCGGGCCCCAAGAGACCCAGTACTTC. This rearrangement joins TRBV5-1 to TRBJ2-5, with 10 bases fitting TRBD2. V lost 5 bases to trimming and J lost 1 base; unmatched junction nucleotides: 5. Germline V CDR1 and CDR2: SGHRS, YFSETQ. The CDR3 has 15 residues.

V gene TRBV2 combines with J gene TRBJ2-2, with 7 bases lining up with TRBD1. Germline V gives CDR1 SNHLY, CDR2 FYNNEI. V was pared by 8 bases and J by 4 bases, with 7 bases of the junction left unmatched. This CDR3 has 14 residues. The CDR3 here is CASEGQVGTGELFF. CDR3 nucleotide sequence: TGTGCCAGCGAAGGACAGGTCGGCACCGGGGAGCTGTTTTTT.

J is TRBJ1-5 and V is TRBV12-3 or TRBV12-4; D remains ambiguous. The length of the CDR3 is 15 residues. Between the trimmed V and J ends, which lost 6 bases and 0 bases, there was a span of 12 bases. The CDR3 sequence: CASSPDGLSNQPQHF. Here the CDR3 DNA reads TGTGCCAGCAGCCCGGACGGCCTTAGCAATCAGCCCCAGCATTTT.

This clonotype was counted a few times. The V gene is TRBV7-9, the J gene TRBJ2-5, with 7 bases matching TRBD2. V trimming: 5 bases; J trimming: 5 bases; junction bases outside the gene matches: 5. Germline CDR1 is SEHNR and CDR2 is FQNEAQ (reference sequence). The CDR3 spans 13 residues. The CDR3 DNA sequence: TGTGCCAGCAGCATCAGCGGGGTTGAGACCCAGTACTTC. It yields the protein CASSISGVETQYF.

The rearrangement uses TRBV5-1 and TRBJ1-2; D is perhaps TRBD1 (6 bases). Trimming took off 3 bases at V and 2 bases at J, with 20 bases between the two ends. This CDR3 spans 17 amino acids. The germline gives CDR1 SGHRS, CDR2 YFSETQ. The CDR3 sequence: CASSSPGGGRGNYGYTF. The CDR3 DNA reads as TGCGCCAGCAGCTCCCCAGGAGGGGGGCGCGGAAACTATGGCTACACCTTC.